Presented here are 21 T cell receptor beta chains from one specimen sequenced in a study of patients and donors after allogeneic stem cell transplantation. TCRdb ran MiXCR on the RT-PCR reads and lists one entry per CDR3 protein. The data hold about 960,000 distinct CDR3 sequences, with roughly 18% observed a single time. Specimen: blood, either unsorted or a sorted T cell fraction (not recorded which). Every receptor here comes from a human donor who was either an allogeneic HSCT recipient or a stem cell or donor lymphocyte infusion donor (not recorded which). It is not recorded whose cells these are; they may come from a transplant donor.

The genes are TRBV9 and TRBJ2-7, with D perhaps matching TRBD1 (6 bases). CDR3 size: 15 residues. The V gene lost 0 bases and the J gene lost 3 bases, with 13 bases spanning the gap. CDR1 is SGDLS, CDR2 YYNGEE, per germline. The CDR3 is CASSVASDSLYEQYF. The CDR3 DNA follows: TGTGCCAGCAGCGTAGCTTCGGACAGCCTCTACGAGCAGTACTTC.

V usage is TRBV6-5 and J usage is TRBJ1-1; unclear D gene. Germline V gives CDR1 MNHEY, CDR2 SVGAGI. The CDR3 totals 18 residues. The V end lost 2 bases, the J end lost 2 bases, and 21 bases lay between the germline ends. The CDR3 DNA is TGTGCCAGCAGTTACGTGGGGTTGGCAGCTACAGAAAACACTGAAGCTTTCTTT. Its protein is CASSYVGLAATENTEAFF.

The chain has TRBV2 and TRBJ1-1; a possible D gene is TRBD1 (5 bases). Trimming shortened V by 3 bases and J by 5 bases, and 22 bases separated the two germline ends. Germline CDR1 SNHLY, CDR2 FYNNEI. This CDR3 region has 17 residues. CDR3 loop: CASSEGIFRLRTTEAFF. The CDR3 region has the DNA TGTGCCAGCAGTGAGGGTATTTTTCGTCTGCGGACAACTGAAGCTTTCTTT.

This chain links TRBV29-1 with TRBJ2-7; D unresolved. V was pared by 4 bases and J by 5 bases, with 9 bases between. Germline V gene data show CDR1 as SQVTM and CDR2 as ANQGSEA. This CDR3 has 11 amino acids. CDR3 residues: CSVVDGHEQYF. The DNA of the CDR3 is TGCAGCGTTGTCGATGGACACGAGCAGTACTTC.

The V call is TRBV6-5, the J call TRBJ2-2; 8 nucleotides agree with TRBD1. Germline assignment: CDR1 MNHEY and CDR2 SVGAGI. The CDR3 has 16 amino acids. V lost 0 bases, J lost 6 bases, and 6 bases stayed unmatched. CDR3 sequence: CASSYSSQGASGELFF. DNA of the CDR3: TGTGCCAGCAGTTACTCGAGCCAGGGGGCTTCCGGGGAGCTGTTTTTT.

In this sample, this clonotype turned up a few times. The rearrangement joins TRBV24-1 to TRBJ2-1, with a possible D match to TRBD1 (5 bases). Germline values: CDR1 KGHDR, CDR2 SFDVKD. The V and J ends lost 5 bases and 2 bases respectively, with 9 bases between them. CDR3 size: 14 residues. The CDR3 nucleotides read TGTGCCACCAGTGTTAGGGGTACCTACAATGAGCAGTTCTTC. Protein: CATSVRGTYNEQFF.

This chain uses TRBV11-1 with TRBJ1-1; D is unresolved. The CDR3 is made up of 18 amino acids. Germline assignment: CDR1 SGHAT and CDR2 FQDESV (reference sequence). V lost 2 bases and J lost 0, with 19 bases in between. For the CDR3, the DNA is TGTGCCAGCAGCTTAAGACTTTCTATGCGGGGAATGAACACTGAAGCTTTCTTT. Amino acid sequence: CASSLRLSMRGMNTEAFF.

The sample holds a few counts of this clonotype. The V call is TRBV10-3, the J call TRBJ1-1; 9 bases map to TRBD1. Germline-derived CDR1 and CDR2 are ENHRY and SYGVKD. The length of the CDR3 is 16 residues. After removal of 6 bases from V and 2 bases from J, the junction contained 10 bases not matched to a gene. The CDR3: CAISTRQGGVNTEAFF. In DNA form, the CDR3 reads TGTGCCATCAGCACGCGACAGGGGGGAGTCAACACTGAAGCTTTCTTT.

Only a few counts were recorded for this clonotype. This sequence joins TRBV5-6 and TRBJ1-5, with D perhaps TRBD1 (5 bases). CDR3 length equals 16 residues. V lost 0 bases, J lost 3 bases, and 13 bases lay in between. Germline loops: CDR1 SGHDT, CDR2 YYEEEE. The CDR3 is CASSLALEGNNQPQHF. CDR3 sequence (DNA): TGTGCCAGCAGCTTGGCCCTGGAGGGGAACAATCAGCCCCAGCATTTT.

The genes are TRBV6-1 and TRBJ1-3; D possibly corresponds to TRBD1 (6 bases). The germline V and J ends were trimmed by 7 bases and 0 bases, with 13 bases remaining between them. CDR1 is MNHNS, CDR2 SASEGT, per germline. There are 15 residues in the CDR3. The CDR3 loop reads CASTQGTTSGNTIYF. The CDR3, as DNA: TGTGCCAGCACTCAGGGGACGACCTCTGGAAACACCATATATTTT.

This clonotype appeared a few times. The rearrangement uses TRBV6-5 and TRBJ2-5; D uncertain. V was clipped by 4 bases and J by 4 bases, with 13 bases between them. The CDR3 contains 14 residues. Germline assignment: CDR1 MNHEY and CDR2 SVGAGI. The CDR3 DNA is TGTGCCAGCAGTTCCGCAGGATGGGGAGAGACCCAGTACTTC. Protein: CASSSAGWGETQYF.

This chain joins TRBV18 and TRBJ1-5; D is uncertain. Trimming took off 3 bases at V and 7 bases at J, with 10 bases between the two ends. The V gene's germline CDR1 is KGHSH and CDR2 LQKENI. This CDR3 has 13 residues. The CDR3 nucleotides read TGTGCCAGCTCACCGAATGACGGCCAGCCCCAGCATTTT. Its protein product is CASSPNDGQPQHF.

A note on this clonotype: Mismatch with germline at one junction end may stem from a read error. The CDR3 here is CASSPLAYSEQFF. The DNA of the CDR3 is TGTGCCAGCAGCCCTCTAGCCTACAGTGAGCAGTTCTTC. The chain recombines TRBV9 with TRBJ2-1; tentative D call: TRBD2 (5 bases). The CDR3 sequence is 13 residues long. The germline V gene encodes CDR1 SGDLS and CDR2 YYNGEE.

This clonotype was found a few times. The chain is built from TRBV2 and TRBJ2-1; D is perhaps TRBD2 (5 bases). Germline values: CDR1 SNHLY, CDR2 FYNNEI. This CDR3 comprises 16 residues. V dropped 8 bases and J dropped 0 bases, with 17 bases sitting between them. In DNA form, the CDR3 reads TGTGCCAGCCGTACTTCGGGGAAGCCCTCCTACAATGAGCAGTTCTTC. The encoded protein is CASRTSGKPSYNEQFF. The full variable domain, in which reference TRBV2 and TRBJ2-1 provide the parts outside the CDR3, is EPEVTQTPSHQVTQMGQEVILRCVPISNHLYFYWYRQILGQKVEFLVSFYNNEISEKSEIFDDQFSVERPDGSNFTLKIRSTKLEDSAMYFCASRTSGKPSYNEQFFGPGTRLTVL.

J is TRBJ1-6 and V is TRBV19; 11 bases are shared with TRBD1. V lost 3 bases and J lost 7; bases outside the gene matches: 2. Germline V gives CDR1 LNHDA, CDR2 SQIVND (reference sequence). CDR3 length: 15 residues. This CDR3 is CASSMGTGGNSPLHF. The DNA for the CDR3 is TGTGCCAGTAGTATGGGGACAGGGGGAAATTCACCCCTCCACTTT.

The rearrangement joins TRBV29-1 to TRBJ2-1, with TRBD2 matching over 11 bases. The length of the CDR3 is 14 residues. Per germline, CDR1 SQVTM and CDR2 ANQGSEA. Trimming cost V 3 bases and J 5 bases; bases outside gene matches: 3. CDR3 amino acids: CSVEGTSGNNEQFF. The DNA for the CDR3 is TGCAGCGTTGAGGGGACTAGCGGAAACAATGAGCAGTTCTTC.

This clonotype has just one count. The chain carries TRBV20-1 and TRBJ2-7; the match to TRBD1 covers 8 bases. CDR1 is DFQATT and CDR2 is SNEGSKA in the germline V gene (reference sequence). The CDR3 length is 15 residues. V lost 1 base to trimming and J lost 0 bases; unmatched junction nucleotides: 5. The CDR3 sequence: CSARVWTGPSYEQYF. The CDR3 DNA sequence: TGCAGTGCTAGAGTCTGGACAGGGCCCTCCTACGAGCAGTACTTC.

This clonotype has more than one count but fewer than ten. The CDR3 nucleotides read TGTGCCAGCAGCTTATTGGGACTAGCGGGGAATGAGCAGTTCTTC. This translates into CASSLLGLAGNEQFF. The chain links TRBV7-2 to TRBJ2-1, with 13 bases that match TRBD2. Germline CDR1 SGHTA, CDR2 FQGNSA. The CDR3 covers 15 residues. Trimming at V came to 2 bases and at J to 7 bases, leaving 2 bases not matched to a gene.

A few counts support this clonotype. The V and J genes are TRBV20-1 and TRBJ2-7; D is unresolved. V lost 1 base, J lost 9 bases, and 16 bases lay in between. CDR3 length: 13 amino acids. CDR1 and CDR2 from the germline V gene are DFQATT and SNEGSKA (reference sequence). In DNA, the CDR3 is TGCAGTGCTAGAGCCCCCCTTGAGTCGGGGCAGTACTTC. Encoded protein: CSARAPLESGQYF.

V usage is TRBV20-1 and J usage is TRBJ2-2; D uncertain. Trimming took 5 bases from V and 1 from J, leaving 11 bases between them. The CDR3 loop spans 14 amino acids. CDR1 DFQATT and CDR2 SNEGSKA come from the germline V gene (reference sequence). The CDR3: CSAVLLGNTGELFF. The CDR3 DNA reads TGCAGTGCTGTTCTGTTGGGGAACACCGGGGAGCTGTTTTTT.

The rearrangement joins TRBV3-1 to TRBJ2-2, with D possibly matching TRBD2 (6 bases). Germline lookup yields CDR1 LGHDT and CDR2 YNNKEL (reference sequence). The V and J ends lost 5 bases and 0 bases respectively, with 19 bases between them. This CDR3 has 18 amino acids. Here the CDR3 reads CASSFQRGSHANTGELFF. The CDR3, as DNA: TGTGCCAGCAGCTTCCAACGGGGGTCACACGCGAACACCGGGGAGCTGTTTTTT. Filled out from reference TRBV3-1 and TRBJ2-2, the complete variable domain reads DTAVSQTPKYLVTQMGNDKSIKCEQNLGHDTMYWYKQDSKKFLKIMFSYNNKELIINETVPNRFSPKSPDKAHLNLHINSLELGDSAVYFCASSFQRGSHANTGELFFGEGSRLTVL.